This paragraph covers one T cell receptor beta chain sequence. Its antigen is not identified. Surgery without prior neoadjuvant therapy was the treatment of the selected pancreatic ductal adenocarcinoma patients. Here immunoSEQ multiplex PCR was the method, and the copy in TCRdb shows in-frame clones only, minus some. The sample has around 9,000 clones; approximately 67% are singletons. This specimen comes from a study of T cells in pancreatic ductal adenocarcinoma. General study results and limits: Compared with tumor, blood showed more total productive templates and 7 to 9.5-fold more clonotypes.

The sample taken for sequencing was pancreatic tumor tissue. The receptor comes from a human donor with pancreatic ductal adenocarcinoma.

CDR3 amino acids: CASSGGATYNSPLHF. The CDR3 DNA reads TGTGCCAGCAGCGGAGGGGCTACCTATAATTCACCCCTCCACTTT. This chain joins TRBV9 and TRBJ1-6; tentatively, D is TRBD1 (5 bases). The CDR3 contains 15 residues. Germline V lookup: CDR1 SGDLS, CDR2 YYNGEE. The germline V and J ends were trimmed by 3 bases and 2 bases, with 9 bases remaining between them.